A selection of T cell receptor beta chains follows, all from one sample in a study of shared clonotypes between healthy human individuals. The method was immunoSEQ multiplex PCR; TCRdb's version includes in-frame clones alone and lacks a portion of them. The sample has roughly 1,500,000 clones; approximately 98.5% are singletons. The sample was naive CD4+ T cells sorted from blood. All receptors derive from a man aged 25 to 40 in good health. Each CDR3 is given with its conserved first and last residue. The D gene is left open where the match is weak. Some rows have no size entry. The others give once, few or many, or a class for an expanded clone.

abundance | d_gene | j_gene | v_gene | CDR3aa | CDR3nt
NA | TRBD1 | TRBJ2-5 | TRBV7-3 | CASSAGGRQETQYF | TGTGCCAGCAGCGCAGGGGGTCGCCAAGAGACCCAGTACTTC
NA | NA | TRBJ2-4 | TRBV6-5 | CASSSSGQGIQYF | TGTGCCAGCAGTTCGTCCGGACAAGGAATTCAGTACTTC
NA | NA | TRBJ2-1 | TRBV28 | CASSTWLGAYNEQFF | TGTGCCAGCAGTACGTGGCTAGGGGCCTACAATGAGCAGTTCTTC
NA | NA | TRBJ2-2 | TRBV7-8 | CASSYPTDLNTGELFF | TGTGCCAGCAGCTATCCGACAGACCTGAACACCGGGGAGCTGTTTTTT
NA | NA | TRBJ1-2 | TRBV18 | CASSQGNYGYTF | TGTGCCAGCTCACAGGGCAACTATGGCTACACCTTC
NA | NA | TRBJ2-7 | TRBV4-1 | CASSQYMGDYEQYF | TGCGCCAGCAGCCAATACATGGGGGACTACGAGCAGTACTTC
NA | TRBD2 | TRBJ2-3 | TRBV11-3 | CASSPGTSGRWGTDTQYF | TGTGCCAGCAGCCCCGGGACTAGCGGGAGGTGGGGCACAGATACGCAGTATTTT
NA | NA | TRBJ2-1 | TRBV30 | CAWIQQAGYNEQFF | TGTGCCTGGATCCAACAAGCGGGTTACAATGAGCAGTTCTTC
NA | NA | TRBJ2-7 | TRBV5-6 | CASSLVRKLHSYEQYF | TGTGCCAGCAGCTTGGTCAGGAAACTCCACTCCTACGAGCAGTACTTC
once | NA | TRBJ1-4 | TRBV2 | CASKVSTLFF | TGTGCCAGCAAGGTCTCGACACTGTTTTTT
once | NA | TRBJ2-7 | TRBV5-1 | CASSFDGTGTYEQYF | TGCGCCAGCAGCTTCGACGGCACAGGAACCTACGAGCAGTACTTC
NA | NA | TRBJ2-7 | TRBV7-6 | CASSFADSAYEQYF | TGTGCCAGCAGCTTCGCTGATTCTGCCTACGAGCAGTACTTC
once | NA | TRBJ1-1 | TRBV6-1 | CASRAQINTEAFF | TGTGCCAGCAGAGCACAGATAAACACTGAAGCTTTCTTT
NA | TRBD1 | TRBJ1-3 | TRBV18 | CASSGRTGKAGNTIYF | TGTGCCAGCTCAGGAAGGACAGGGAAAGCTGGAAACACCATATATTTT
NA | NA | TRBJ2-3 | TRBV19 | CASRRVGDHTDTQYF | TGTGCCTCTCGGCGGGTTGGGGACCACACAGATACGCAGTATTTT
once | TRBD1 | TRBJ2-5 | TRBV5-1 | CASSPGGLIQETQYF | TGCGCCAGCAGCCCAGGGGGCCTTATCCAAGAGACCCAGTACTTC
NA | TRBD1 | TRBJ1-2 | TRBV20-1 | CSARTGNTF | TGCAGTGCTAGGACAGGGAACACCTTC
NA | TRBD1 | TRBJ1-5 | TRBV15 | CATSRFGTGGNQPQHF | TGTGCCACCAGCAGATTTGGGACAGGCGGTAATCAGCCCCAGCATTTT
NA | NA | TRBJ2-7 | TRBV14 | CASSRQPYEQYF | TGTGCCAGCAGCCGACAGCCCTACGAGCAGTACTTC
NA | NA | TRBJ1-3 | TRBV18 | CASSPGENTIYF | TGTGCCAGCTCACCGGGGGAAAACACCATATATTTT
NA | TRBD1 | TRBJ2-7 | TRBV2 | CASLYRGYEQYF | TGTGCCAGCCTATACAGGGGCTACGAGCAGTACTTC
NA | NA | TRBJ2-5 | TRBV6-1 | CASSEVTNLGTQYF | TGTGCCAGCAGTGAGGTGACTAATCTCGGGACCCAGTACTTC